This T cell receptor (beta chain) was identified in a study of cytotoxic CD8 clonotypes in ibrutinib-treated CLL. Study background: Response was recorded as partial in 24 patients and complete in 2; at median approximately 65 months, about 14 remained remitted and about 12 had progressed.

CDR3 size: 17 residues. Germline trimming cut 5 bases from V and 7 bases from J; bases unmatched to any gene: 11. Per germline, CDR1 SGHVS and CDR2 FNYEAQ. Study-level results: Sustained-remission and progressing patients had different sampling times. Relative to age-matched healthy donors, clonality at baseline was higher, and it tracked circulating CD8+ T-cell counts. Among the clonotypes, public ones were uncommon and contracted or held stable on treatment.

Comments on this clone: What it binds is not known.

Assay: immunoSEQ multiplex PCR; the TCRdb copy retains only in-frame clones and omits some. In the table there are 190,000 or so clones, about 72% of which are singletons. The chain links TRBV7-6 to TRBJ2-1, with 13 bases lining up with TRBD2. The specimen comprised PBMCs, sampled after 24 months of ibrutinib treatment. This clonotype originated in a human donor with chronic lymphocytic leukemia. The CDR3 loop reads CASSPRPGTSGINEQFF. The DNA for the CDR3 is TGTGCCAGCAGCCCGAGGCCCGGGACTAGCGGGATAAATGAGCAGTTCTTC.